These T cell receptor beta chains were read from a single sample in a study of T cells in Graves' hyperthyroidism and ophthalmopathy. MiXCR was run by TCRdb on the multiplex PCR reads, yielding one entry per CDR3 protein. The data show approximately 610,000 distinct CDR3 sequences, with approximately 15% seen just once and about 17% held by the top ten. Sequencing input: blood. Receptors originate from a woman younger than 35 with Graves' hyperthyroidism. Both conserved end residues are part of each CDR3. D genes are given only for firm matches. Expanded clones get a size class; other rows say once, few or many, or leave the size out.

>TRBJ2-1|NA|few|TRBV20-1
TGCAGTGCTAGCAACGATAACAATGAGCAGTTCTTC
CSASNDNNEQFF
>TRBJ2-1|TRBD1|few|TRBV19
TGTGCCAGTACCGATCCGGGACAGGGGTACAATGAGCAGTTCTTC
CASTDPGQGYNEQFF
>TRBJ2-1|NA|many|TRBV2
TGTGCCAGCAGTGACGGCGGTTTAGGTAGGAATGAGCAGTTCTTC
CASSDGGLGRNEQFF
>TRBJ1-1|NA|many|TRBV30
TGTGCCTGGAGTCCCCTAAGCTCCAACACTGAAGCTTTCTTT
CAWSPLSSNTEAFF
>TRBJ1-5|NA|many|TRBV9
TGTGCCAGCGGTGGAAATCAGCCCCAGCATTTT
CASGGNQPQHF
>TRBJ2-7|NA|many|TRBV11-1
TGTGCCAGCAGCGTGGGCGGGGCAACCTACGAGCAGTACTTC
CASSVGGATYEQYF
>TRBJ1-3|NA|few|TRBV7-8
TGTGCCAGCAGCTACCAAGGAGGAAACACCATATATTTT
CASSYQGGNTIYF
>TRBJ2-5|TRBD1|few|TRBV30
TGTGCCTGGAATCTAGGGACAGGGCCTCCACAGTACTTC
CAWNLGTGPPQYF
>TRBJ1-2|TRBD1|many|TRBV5-1
TGCGCCAGCAGCCAGGACAGGGGTCGGGGGAACTATGGCTACACCTTC
CASSQDRGRGNYGYTF
>TRBJ2-7|TRBD1|few|TRBV7-2
TGTGCCAGCAGCTCCCGCCGGGACAGGGCGGCAAGGCACGAGCAGTACTTC
CASSSRRDRAARHEQYF
>TRBJ1-2|TRBD1|NA|TRBV20-1
TGCAGTGCAAAGACAGGGAGAAACTATGGCTACACCTTC
CSAKTGRNYGYTF
>TRBJ2-7|NA|many|TRBV4-1
TGCGCCAGCAGCCACCAGGGCTCCTACGAGCAGTACTTC
CASSHQGSYEQYF
>TRBJ1-2|NA|few|TRBV4-1
TGCGCCAGCAGCCAAGAGGCCCCGGTAGGGGTCGGCTACACCTTC
CASSQEAPVGVGYTF
>TRBJ1-3|NA|few|TRBV15
TGTGCCACCAGCAGAGCCTCCATTAGGACCGGAAACACCATATATTTT
CATSRASIRTGNTIYF
>TRBJ2-7|NA|NA|TRBV5-6
TGTGCCAGCAGCTCGAACAAAGCTTACGAGCAGTACTTC
CASSSNKAYEQYF
>TRBJ1-1|NA|many|TRBV7-9
TGTGCCAGCAGCCCTCAGGTGCTTGTTGAAGCTTTCTTT
CASSPQVLVEAFF
>TRBJ1-6|TRBD1|many|TRBV29-1
TGCAGCGCCACAACAGGGGAGGGTTCACCCCTCCACTTT
CSATTGEGSPLHF
>TRBJ2-5|NA|many|TRBV2
TGTGCCAGCAGGTATAGCGAGGCGACCAAAGAGACCCAGTACTTC
CASRYSEATKETQYF
>TRBJ1-1|NA|NA|TRBV27
TGTGCCAGCAGTTCGGGAGGACGGCAGAACACTGAAGCTTTCTTT
CASSSGGRQNTEAFF
>TRBJ2-1|TRBD2|many|TRBV6-1
TGTGCCAGCAGGCAACTAGCGGGAGTAAGAAATGAGCAGTTCTTC
CASRQLAGVRNEQFF
>TRBJ2-2|NA|NA|TRBV19
TGTGCCAGTAGTTACCAGGGCGGACGGAACACCGGGGAGCTGTTTTTT
CASSYQGGRNTGELFF
>TRBJ2-1|NA|many|TRBV12-3/TRBV12-4
TGTGCCAGCAGCCCCGTCTTTGTGGGACTTCAACCCGTCGTCCCCAATGAGCAGTTCTTC
CASSPVFVGLQPVVPNEQFF
>TRBJ2-5|NA|few|TRBV7-2
TGTGCCAGCAGCCTTAGAGGTATTCAAGAGACCCAGTACTTC
CASSLRGIQETQYF
>TRBJ2-5|TRBD2|many|TRBV3-1
TGTGCCAGCAGCCAAGGACTAGCGGGAGAGACCCAGTACTTC
CASSQGLAGETQYF
>TRBJ2-2|NA|NA|TRBV2
TGTGCCAGCCGAAGGGAAACCGGGGAGCTGTTTTTT
CASRRETGELFF
>TRBJ2-7|TRBD2|NA|TRBV7-9
TGTGCCAGCAGCTTATCCGGGACTAGCGGGAGAAATGGCGAGCAGTACTTC
CASSLSGTSGRNGEQYF
>TRBJ2-1|NA|many|TRBV20-1
TGCAGTGCTAGAGATGGTCGGACCAGCTCCTACAATGAGCAGTTCTTC
CSARDGRTSSYNEQFF
>TRBJ2-5|NA|many|TRBV24-1
TGTGCCACCGGGCAGGCGGCGGAATGGACCCAGTACTTC
CATGQAAEWTQYF
>TRBJ1-2|NA|many|TRBV20-1
TGCAGTGCTAGAGATCTTGGCCCTAGCATCTATGGCTACACCTTC
CSARDLGPSIYGYTF
>TRBJ2-1|TRBD1|many|TRBV6-5
TGTGCCAGCAGTTACTTGACAGGGGATGGAAGGAATGAGCAGTTCTTC
CASSYLTGDGRNEQFF
>TRBJ2-7|NA|many|TRBV20-1
TGCAGTGCTAGAAATACAGGGAGGAGATACGAGCAGTACTTC
CSARNTGRRYEQYF
>TRBJ1-5|TRBD1|many|TRBV28
TGTGCCAGCAGCTTGACAGGGGGCATTCAGCCCCAGCATTTT
CASSLTGGIQPQHF
>TRBJ2-2|NA|NA|TRBV11-2
TGTGCCAGCAGCTTAGACAGTCCCGGGGAGCTGTTTTTT
CASSLDSPGELFF
>TRBJ1-1|NA|many|TRBV6-5
TGTGCCAGCAGTTACTCAAGGGGTTCGAACACTGAAGCTTTCTTT
CASSYSRGSNTEAFF
>TRBJ2-6|NA|NA|TRBV6-1
TGTGCCAGCAGTACGGGGAACTCTGGGGCCAACGTCCTGACTTTC
CASSTGNSGANVLTF
>TRBJ1-1|NA|few|TRBV29-1
TGCAGCGGATATGCGGGGAACACTGAAGCTTTCTTT
CSGYAGNTEAFF
>TRBJ2-1|NA|many|TRBV5-1
TGCGCCAGCAGTTCCGGGGCGGATGAGCAGTTCTTC
CASSSGADEQFF
>TRBJ2-7|NA|NA|TRBV9
TGTGCCAGCAGCGTAGTCCCCGGGAACTCCTACGAGCGGTACTTC
CASSVVPGNSYERYF
>TRBJ1-4|NA|once|TRBV15
TGTGCCACCAGCAGGCCCTCCAGGGCAACTAATGAAAAACTGTTTTTT
CATSRPSRATNEKLFF
>TRBJ2-2|NA|few|TRBV5-1
TGCGCCAGCAGCCAGACGGTCGGCGGGGAGCTGTTTTTT
CASSQTVGGELFF
>TRBJ1-1|NA|many|TRBV15
TGTGCCACCAGCAGAGATCTCGGAGAAATGACTGAAGCTTTCTTT
CATSRDLGEMTEAFF
>TRBJ2-7|TRBD2|few|TRBV18
TGTGCCAGCTCACCAGCGCGGGGGGGCCGATTCTACGAGCAGTACTTC
CASSPARGGRFYEQYF
>TRBJ1-4|NA|many|TRBV5-1
TGCGCCAGCAGCCCCCGTAGTGCAACTAATGAAAAACTGTTTTTT
CASSPRSATNEKLFF
>TRBJ1-3|NA|NA|TRBV6-5
TGTGCCAGCAGTTACACGACAGCTGGAAACACCATATATTTT
CASSYTTAGNTIYF
>TRBJ2-7|NA|few|TRBV5-4
TGTGCCAGCAGCTTAGGGACCTACTCCTACGAGCAGTACTTC
CASSLGTYSYEQYF
>TRBJ2-7|NA|NA|TRBV5-1
TGCGCCAGCTCAGGGCGGGACAGCACAACCTCCTACGAGCAGTACTTC
CASSGRDSTTSYEQYF
>TRBJ2-1|TRBD2|many|TRBV7-9
TGTGCCAGCAGCCCTATGACTAGCGCCGCGATCTACAATGAGCAGTTCTTC
CASSPMTSAAIYNEQFF
>TRBJ1-2|TRBD1|NA|TRBV29-1
TGCAGCGTTGACCATCAACAGGGGGAGGATGGCTACACCTTC
CSVDHQQGEDGYTF
>TRBJ2-7|TRBD1|many|TRBV18
TGTGCCAGCTCACTGGGACAGGGGGCCGGGGAGCAGTACTTC
CASSLGQGAGEQYF
>TRBJ2-2|TRBD2|NA|TRBV28
TGTGCCAGCAGTTTTATGGGACTAGGGGCCGGGGAGCTGTTTTTT
CASSFMGLGAGELFF
>TRBJ1-6|NA|NA|TRBV20-1
TGCAGTGCCGAATTGATCGGGGAAGGCTCACCCCTCCACTTT
CSAELIGEGSPLHF
>TRBJ2-4|TRBD1|NA|TRBV5-4
TGTGCCAGCAGCCCCGGGGACAGGGGCCTCCTAGCCAAAAACATTCAGTACTTC
CASSPGDRGLLAKNIQYF
>TRBJ2-1|NA|many|TRBV24-1
TGTGCCACCAGTGACCCCGACGGGCGCTCCTACAATGAGCAGTTCTTC
CATSDPDGRSYNEQFF
>TRBJ1-3|NA|NA|TRBV3-1
TGTGCCAGCAGCCAAGGGGTCGGTTCTGGAAACACCATATATTTT
CASSQGVGSGNTIYF
>TRBJ2-4|TRBD1|NA|TRBV6-2/TRBV6-3
TGTGCCAGCAGTTACTCGACAGGGGCTATTCAGTACTTC
CASSYSTGAIQYF
>TRBJ2-1|TRBD1|NA|TRBV19
TGTGCCAGTAGTATTCCGAGGCCAGGGGGCTCTCCCTACAATGAGCAGTTCTTC
CASSIPRPGGSPYNEQFF
>TRBJ2-1|NA|few|TRBV15
TGTGCCACCAGCATACCATTCTCCTACAATGAGCAGTTCTTC
CATSIPFSYNEQFF
>TRBJ2-7|TRBD1|NA|TRBV19
TGTGCCAGTAGCTTCTGGGACAGGAGCAATGAGCAGTACTTC
CASSFWDRSNEQYF
>TRBJ2-5|NA|NA|TRBV19
TGTGCCAGTAGTTCTCAGCAAGAGACCCAGTACTTC
CASSSQQETQYF